The rows below give T cell receptor beta chains drawn from one sample of a study of OX40 agonist ivuxolimab in advanced cancers. Using immunoSEQ multiplex PCR, the repertoire was profiled, and TCRdb retains in-frame clones only, with some absent. The sample yields tens of thousands of clones, roughly 86% seen once. This specimen was CD4+ or CD8+ T cells sorted from blood, taken in a trial of the OX40 agonist ivuxolimab. The origin of the receptors is an adult with an advanced solid tumor such as melanoma, head and neck, liver or kidney cancer. Both conserved end residues are part of each CDR3. The order of the fields is V gene, D gene, J gene, CDR3 protein, CDR3 DNA. A D gene is named only where the DNA matches it firmly.

V: TRBV5-1; D: .; J: TRBJ2-7; CDR3: CASSPGPLITYEQYF; DNA: TGCGCCAGCAGCCCGGGTCCACTCATAACCTACGAGCAGTACTTC
V: TRBV7-2; D: .; J: TRBJ2-1; CDR3: CASSLEKPVPRFF; DNA: TGTGCCAGCAGCTTAGAGAAGCCAGTCCCGCGGTTCTTC
V: TRBV11-3; D: .; J: TRBJ1-6; CDR3: CASSLGARTNSPLHF; DNA: TGTGCCAGCAGCTTAGGTGCCAGAACTAATTCACCCCTCCACTTT
V: TRBV4-2; D: .; J: TRBJ2-7; CDR3: CASSQETGRYEQYF; DNA: TGTGCCAGCAGCCAAGAAACTGGTCGGTACGAGCAGTACTTC
V: TRBV6-5; D: TRBD2; J: TRBJ2-1; CDR3: CASSPLAGGPLEQFF; DNA: TGTGCCAGCAGCCCTCTAGCGGGAGGGCCCCTTGAGCAGTTCTTC
V: TRBV7-2; D: .; J: TRBJ2-4; CDR3: CASSPQGAKNIQYF; DNA: TGTGCCAGCAGCCCCCAGGGAGCCAAAAACATTCAGTACTTC
V: TRBV11-2; D: .; J: TRBJ1-1; CDR3: CASSFLQAGDTEAFF; DNA: TGTGCCAGCAGCTTCCTCCAGGCCGGGGACACTGAAGCTTTCTTT
V: TRBV7-6; D: .; J: TRBJ1-2; CDR3: CASSSTGGTANYGYTF; DNA: TGTGCCAGCAGCTCAACAGGAGGGACCGCTAACTATGGCTACACCTTC
V: TRBV11-2; D: .; J: TRBJ1-2; CDR3: CASSFNRVNYGYTF; DNA: TGTGCCAGCAGCTTCAACAGGGTAAACTATGGCTACACCTTC
V: TRBV5-5; D: TRBD2; J: TRBJ2-7; CDR3: CASSLVAGAYEQYF; DNA: TGTGCCAGCAGCTTGGTAGCGGGAGCCTACGAGCAGTACTTC
V: TRBV7-8; D: .; J: TRBJ2-1; CDR3: CASSSPGLGQFF; DNA: TGTGCCAGCAGCTCCCCGGGCCTAGGGCAATTCTTC